This T cell receptor beta chain came from a study of siplizumab effects on memory and regulatory T cells. Whole-study results and caveats: Siplizumab gave mappable alloreactive CD4+ clones an average Treg-derived fraction of less than 75%, against around 27% in controls. The suppressive capacity of proliferating Tregs from siplizumab cultures remained unconfirmed.

This CDR3 is built from 17 residues. The germline V and J ends were trimmed by 2 bases and 2 bases, with 16 bases remaining between them. Looked up from germline, CDR1 is KGHSH and CDR2 is LQKENI. With respect to this clone: Antigen unknown.

Per sample, around 91,000 TCR templates were assayed. Assay: immunoSEQ multiplex PCR; the TCRdb copy retains only in-frame clones and omits some. In the table there are 87,000 or so clones, approximately 95% of which are singletons. This clonotype was obtained from a human donor in good health. Sequenced sample: non-Treg CD4+ T cells sorted from blood. This chain links TRBV18 with TRBJ1-3; D is uncertain. DNA for the CDR3: TGTGCCAGCTCACCAGGCCCAGCTGGGGTAGCTGGAAACACCATATATTTT. It translates to CASSPGPAGVAGNTIYF.